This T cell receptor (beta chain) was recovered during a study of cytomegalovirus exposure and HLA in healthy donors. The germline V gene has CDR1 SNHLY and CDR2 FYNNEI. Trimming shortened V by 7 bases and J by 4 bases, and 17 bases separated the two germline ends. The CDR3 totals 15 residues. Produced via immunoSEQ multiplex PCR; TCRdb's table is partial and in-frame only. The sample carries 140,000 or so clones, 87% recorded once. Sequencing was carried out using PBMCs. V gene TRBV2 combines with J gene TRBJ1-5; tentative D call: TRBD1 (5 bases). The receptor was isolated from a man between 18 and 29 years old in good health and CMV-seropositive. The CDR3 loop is CASTSYSGANQPQHF. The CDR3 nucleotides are TGTGCCAGCACCAGTTATTCTGGGGCAAATCAGCCCCAGCATTTT.